Below are 8 T cell receptor beta chains sequenced from a single sample in a study of blood T cell repertoires in COVID-19. Clones were read by immunoSEQ multiplex PCR, and TCRdb kept only the in-frame ones, dropping some. Counted here are about 200,000 clones, more than 65% occurring once; the ten biggest clones make up around 7%. Material: PBMCs or T cells enriched from blood (not recorded which). Every receptor here comes from a middle-aged man who had recovered from COVID-19.

This clone was picked up one time. V usage is TRBV11-1 and J usage is TRBJ2-6; D gene unclear. Germline V lookup: CDR1 SGHAT, CDR2 FQDESV (reference sequence). Between the trimmed V and J ends, which lost 5 bases and 0 bases, there was a span of 11 bases. The CDR3 covers 16 residues. CDR3 protein: CASSQQFASGANVLTF. CDR3 DNA: TGTGCCAGCAGCCAACAGTTCGCCTCTGGGGCCAACGTCCTGACTTTC.

The chain has TRBV5-4 and TRBJ2-7; D may be TRBD2 (6 bases). The CDR3 length is 15 residues. Germline V gene sequence: CDR1 SGHNT, CDR2 YYREEE (reference sequence). Trimming left V 2 bases short and J 4 bases short, with 16 bases between. The CDR3 spells CASSFMAGGVYEQYF. CDR3 bases: TGTGCCAGCAGCTTTATGGCGGGCGGGGTATACGAGCAGTACTTC.

The rearrangement joins TRBV4-2 to TRBJ2-3; 10 nucleotides align to TRBD2. V shed 1 base and J 2 bases; nucleotides not matched to a gene: 6. Looked up from germline, CDR1 is LGHNA and CDR2 is YNFKEQ. The CDR3 covers 17 residues. CDR3 protein: CASSQAPAGGYTDTQYF. CDR3 sequence (DNA): TGTGCCAGCAGCCAAGCGCCAGCGGGGGGGTACACAGATACGCAGTATTTT.

This sequence joins TRBV19 and TRBJ2-4; D not resolved. CDR1 is LNHDA and CDR2 is SQIVND in the germline V gene (reference sequence). Trimming removed 5 bases at V and 0 bases at J, with 5 bases between. The CDR3 totals 13 residues. The CDR3, as DNA: TGTGCCAGTAGTCCCTTAGCCAAAAACATTCAGTACTTC. Protein sequence: CASSPLAKNIQYF.

The chain employs TRBV5-1 and TRBJ1-4; D gene uncertain. The length of the CDR3 is 14 residues. V was pared by 0 bases and J by 6 bases, with 9 bases between. From germline, CDR1 is SGHRS and CDR2 YFSETQ. CDR3 residues: CASSLDSGDEKLFF. CDR3 nucleotides: TGCGCCAGCAGCTTGGACAGCGGAGATGAAAAACTGTTTTTT.

This chain uses TRBV4-3 with TRBJ1-3; D gene unclear. Trimming stripped 4 bases from V and 0 bases from J, with 10 bases between. The V gene's germline CDR1 is LGHNA and CDR2 YSLEER. This CDR3 region has 15 residues. The CDR3 protein is CASSRTGDSGNTIYF. As DNA, the CDR3 is TGCGCCAGCAGCCGAACCGGGGACTCTGGAAACACCATATATTTT.

The genes are TRBV7-9 and TRBJ1-3, with D unresolved. This CDR3 is 13 amino acids long. V lost 2 bases to trimming and J lost 8 bases, with 10 bases between them. Germline V gives CDR1 SEHNR, CDR2 FQNEAQ (reference sequence). The CDR3 reads CASSLILGDTIYF. The CDR3, as DNA: TGTGCCAGCAGCTTAATCCTCGGAGACACCATATATTTT.

This clone was recorded once. The chain carries TRBV5-1 and TRBJ1-4, with unresolved D. CDR3 length: 15 amino acids. Germline V gene lookup returns CDR1 SGHRS and CDR2 YFSETQ. V was trimmed by 0 bases and J by 8 bases, leaving 14 bases between them. The CDR3 spells CASSLDTLISEKLFF. CDR3 bases: TGCGCCAGCAGCTTGGATACCCTAATCTCGGAAAAACTGTTTTTT.